This TCR beta chain was observed in a study of blood T cell repertoires in COVID-19. Across the whole study: T cells, B-cell-depleted T cells, or PBMCs provided the cDNA or gDNA that served as material.

Germline-derived CDR1 and CDR2 are SNHLY and FYNNEI. This CDR3 is built from 12 residues. V was shortened by 4 bases and J by 6 bases, with 6 bases between the two germline ends. The authors' processing: Estimates of nucleated cell counts were drawn from the amplification of reference gene primers. Sequencing used immunoSEQ multiplex PCR; TCRdb keeps in-frame clones, though not all of them. The V and J calls and clone size were taken over from that table, and D and trimming were inferred from the DNA. Of fewer than 400,000 clones listed, 85% are singletons. V usage is TRBV2 and J usage is TRBJ2-2; D unresolved. The sample comprised PBMCs or T cells enriched from blood (not recorded which). The sequence came from a woman in her 30s who had been exposed to COVID-19. CDR3 nucleotide sequence: TGTGCCAGCAGTGGAGGTGCCGGGGAGCTGTTTTTT. It yields the protein CASSGGAGELFF. The entire variable domain, with the rest obtained from reference TRBV2 and TRBJ2-2, is as follows: EPEVTQTPSHQVTQMGQEVILRCVPISNHLYFYWYRQILGQKVEFLVSFYNNEISEKSEIFDDQFSVERPDGSNFTLKIRSTKLEDSAMYFCASSGGAGELFFGEGSRLTVL.